What follows are 9 T cell receptor beta chains derived from one specimen sequenced in a study of T cells in Graves' hyperthyroidism and ophthalmopathy. TCR beta CDR3 sequences were amplified from RNA transcripts. HTBI primers were used for first-round RT-PCR of the TCR CDR3. Using its own MiXCR run on the multiplex PCR reads, TCRdb lists one record per CDR3 protein. The repertoire holds hundreds of thousands of distinct CDR3 sequences, with less than 20% as singletons. Sequenced material: blood. The receptors shown here come from a man aged 40-49 years with Graves' ophthalmopathy.

The V call is TRBV27, the J call TRBJ1-2; TRBD1 matches at 9 bases. Germline V gives CDR1 MNHEY, CDR2 SMNVEV (reference sequence). V gave up 5 bases and J gave up 4 bases; unmatched junction bases: 8. The CDR3 covers 15 residues. For the CDR3, the DNA is TGTGCCAGCAGTGCCCGGGACAGGGACCTCTATGGCTACACCTTC. Translated: CASSARDRDLYGYTF.

Notes on this clonotype: A much larger clone is a single base away; this may be a read error. The V call is TRBV7-2, the J call TRBJ2-1; TRBD1 is a possible D gene (5 bases). The germline V gene has CDR1 SGHTA and CDR2 FQGNSA. The CDR3 has 15 amino acids. CDR3: CASSLGWGSYNEQLF. The CDR3 coding sequence is TGTGCCAGCAGCTTAGGTTGGGGCTCCTACAATGAGCAGCTCTTC.

The chain carries TRBV9 and TRBJ2-3; 8 positions match TRBD2. The CDR3 runs to 17 residues. Trimming cost V 0 bases and J 3 bases; bases outside gene matches: 9. Per germline, CDR1 SGDLS and CDR2 YYNGEE. The CDR3 protein is CASSVEVGGAGTDTQYF. The CDR3 DNA follows: TGTGCCAGCAGCGTAGAAGTCGGGGGGGCCGGGACAGATACGCAGTATTTT.

CDR3 DNA: TGTGCCAGCAGCAGACTAGCGGGAGGGCCGTACAATGAGCAGTTCTTC. This gives the protein CASSRLAGGPYNEQFF. This chain uses TRBV7-2 with TRBJ2-1; TRBD2 aligns across 14 bases. The V and J ends lost 5 bases and 4 bases, in that order; junction bases with no gene match: 4. There are 16 residues in the CDR3. CDR1 is SGHTA, CDR2 FQGNSA, per germline.

This clonotype was recorded at least ten times. The genes are TRBV7-8 and TRBJ2-3; TRBD2 matches 8 bases. This CDR3 has 15 amino acids. The V segment lost 2 bases and the J segment 3 bases; nucleotides outside the gene matches: 4. Germline CDR1 and CDR2: SGHVS and FQNEAQ. The CDR3, as DNA: TGTGCCAGCAGCTTATTTAGCGGGACTACAGATACGCAGTATTTT. Protein sequence: CASSLFSGTTDTQYF.

This sequence joins TRBV10-3 and TRBJ2-4; 15 bases align to TRBD2. The V segment lost 8 bases and the J segment 5 bases; nucleotides outside the gene matches: 4. Per the germline V gene, CDR1 is ENHRY and CDR2 is SYGVKD. There are 15 residues in the CDR3. The CDR3 sequence: CAIGLAGGGQNIQYF. The CDR3 DNA reads TGTGCCATCGGACTAGCGGGAGGGGGACAAAACATTCAGTACTTC.

V is TRBV6-1 and J is TRBJ2-1; D may be TRBD2 (6 bases). The CDR3 is 15 amino acids. The germline V gene has CDR1 MNHNS and CDR2 SASEGT. V gave up 3 bases and J gave up 0 bases, with 9 bases separating them. The CDR3 coding sequence is TGTGCCAGCAGTGACGGAGGGGCCTCCTACAATGAGCAGTTCTTC. Encoded protein: CASSDGGASYNEQFF.

V usage is TRBV7-2 and J usage is TRBJ1-4; D possibly corresponds to TRBD1 (6 bases). V was trimmed by 4 bases and J by 8 bases, leaving 14 bases between them. Germline V gene data show CDR1 as SGHTA and CDR2 as FQGNSA. The length of the CDR3 is 14 residues. CDR3 residues: CASSSWDNYEKLFF. CDR3 DNA sequence: TGTGCCAGCAGCTCCTGGGACAACTACGAAAAACTGTTTTTT.

This clonotype appeared a few times. The CDR3 is CASSQEGAASNQPQHF. The CDR3 coding sequence is TGTGCCAGCAGCCAAGAGGGTGCAGCTAGCAATCAGCCCCAGCATTTT. The V gene is TRBV4-2, the J gene TRBJ1-5; D remains ambiguous. Between the trimmed V and J ends, which lost 0 bases and 0 bases, there was a span of 9 bases. Per germline, CDR1 LGHNA and CDR2 YNFKEQ. This CDR3 spans 16 amino acids.